This TCR beta chain came from a study of blood T cell repertoires in COVID-19. Study background: Material from acute and convalescent COVID-19 was sourced from the United States, Italy and Spain. T cells, B-cell-depleted T cells, or PBMCs supplied cDNA or gDNA.

V dropped 7 bases and J dropped 4; count of bases not matched to a gene: 3. The germline gives CDR1 DFQATT, CDR2 SNEGSKA (reference sequence). The CDR3 covers 11 residues. Per the study methods: Estimation of nucleated cell counts was performed using reference gene primer amplification. Generated by immunoSEQ multiplex PCR, the TCRdb table keeps only in-frame clones and is missing some. Clone size and V and J calls were adopted from that table, with D and trimming inferred from the DNA. The table lists some 190,000 clones, around 79% of them singletons. The chain links TRBV20-1 to TRBJ2-7; 8 bases line up with TRBD1. This clonotype was sampled from a woman between 45 and 65 years old with acute or convalescent COVID-19. Sequences were obtained from peripheral blood. The CDR3 coding sequence is TGCAGTGTCGACAGGGGTTACGAGCAGTACTTC. Amino acids: CSVDRGYEQYF.